The present T cell receptor (beta chain) was sequenced within a study of response to subunit inactivated influenza vaccine (dated by TCRdb to the late 2010s). Describing the broader study: Deep quantitative T cell receptor repertoire profiling was used in the study to track responses to a trivalent subunit inactivated influenza vaccine.

Trimming removed 1 base from V and 0 bases from J; the gene matches leave 4 bases unexplained. The germline V gene yields SGHTA for CDR1 and FQGNSA for CDR2. The CDR3 contains 17 residues, cysteine and phenylalanine counted. The entry retains the CDR3 DNA only, 51 bases that are in frame from base 1. The library was built by means of RT-PCR. Instrument used: Illumina HiSeq 2500. The raw public data were reprocessed by TCRdb itself: fastp quality trimming at Q25, MiXCR clonotype calling, in-frame beta chains only. CDR3 protein sequences are deduplicated, and each keeps its most common genes and DNA. The table for this sample lists about 780,000 distinct CDR3 sequences; around a sixth of them were counted only once. Of the sample, 11% falls within the top ten clones. This clonotype has just a few counts. Its binding antigen is unknown. Base qualities are not provided; no much larger clone lies one nucleotide away.

Summary of the overall study and its limitations: The authors suggested that each seasonal influenza vaccination may recruit only a limited number of new T cells.

The source is a man aged 45-65 years who received an inactivated influenza vaccine. Donor details come from another sample of the same person, matched by shared clones. The sample in question was PBMCs from blood, obtained 4 to 6 days after vaccination. Recombination joined TRBV7-2 with TRBJ2-2; TRBD2 fits 8 bases in the junction. This receptor carries the CDR3 CASSLGRGVANTGELFF. The nucleotide sequence is given as TGTGCCAGCAGCTTAGGGCGGGGGGTAGCGAACACCGGGGAGCTGTTTTTT.